These 4 T cell receptor beta chains were sequenced from one sample in a study of blood T cell repertoires in COVID-19. The table came from immunoSEQ multiplex PCR; TCRdb's copy has only in-frame clones and leaves some out. The table shows about 250,000 clones, with around 85% occurring only once. Sequences were obtained from peripheral blood. Every receptor here comes from a man aged 45-60 years with active or convalescent COVID-19.

V is TRBV18 and J is TRBJ1-1, with no clear D. Trimming shortened V by 6 bases and J by 1 base, and 6 bases separated the two germline ends. The CDR3 has 12 amino acids. Germline V gives CDR1 KGHSH, CDR2 LQKENI. CDR3 DNA: TGTGCCAGCTCTGAGGCGAACACTGAAGCTTTCTTT. Translating gives CASSEANTEAFF.

CDR3 region: CASSHLSYEQYF. The CDR3 nucleotides are TGTGCCAGCAGCCATCTGAGTTACGAGCAGTACTTC. This rearrangement joins TRBV14 to TRBJ2-7; D not resolved. Germline lookup yields CDR1 SGHDN and CDR2 FVKESK. The CDR3 has 12 amino acids. V was cut by 3 bases and J by 4 bases, with 7 bases left in between. Full variable domain (outside the CDR3, taken from reference TRBV14 and TRBJ2-7): EAGVTQFPSHSVIEKGQTVTLRCDPISGHDNLYWYRRVMGKEIKFLLHFVKESKQDESGMPNNRFLAERTGGTYSTLKVQPAELEDSGVYFCASSHLSYEQYFGPGTRLTVT.

The rearrangement joins TRBV9 to TRBJ2-7, with 7 bases identical to TRBD2. Germline CDR1 reads SGDLS; CDR2 reads YYNGEE. Losses at the gene ends were 2 bases for V and 3 bases for J; bases not matched to a gene: 17. This CDR3 region has 18 residues. The CDR3 nucleotides are TGTGCCAGCAGCGTTAGCGGGTCCCCAGGCTCTGTTGGCTACGAGCAGTACTTC. This codes for CASSVSGSPGSVGYEQYF.

The chain recombines TRBV5-1 with TRBJ1-1, with unresolved D. Germline V gene data show CDR1 as SGHRS and CDR2 as YFSETQ. The CDR3 is 13 residues long. Trimming pared 0 bases from V and 11 bases from J, leaving 14 bases between. The CDR3 region is CASSLAGEMRAFF. In DNA, the CDR3 is TGCGCCAGCAGCTTGGCCGGGGAGATGCGGGCTTTCTTT.